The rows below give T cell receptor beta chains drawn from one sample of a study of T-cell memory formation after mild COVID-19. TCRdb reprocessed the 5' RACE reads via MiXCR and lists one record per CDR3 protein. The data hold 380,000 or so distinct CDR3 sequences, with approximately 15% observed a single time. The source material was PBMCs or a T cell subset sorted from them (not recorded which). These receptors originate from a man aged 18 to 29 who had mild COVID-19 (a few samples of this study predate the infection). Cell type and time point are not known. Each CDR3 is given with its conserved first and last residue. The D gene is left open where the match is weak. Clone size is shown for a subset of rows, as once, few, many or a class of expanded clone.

CASSQDIRPSSGNTIYF TGCGCCAGCAGCCAAGACATCAGGCCTAGCTCTGGAAACACCATATATTTT TRBJ1-3 few TRBV4-3 -
CASSHDLGREAFF TGTGCCAGCAGCCACGACCTCGGACGTGAAGCTTTCTTT TRBJ1-1 - TRBV3-1 -
CASSQDWLAGNTGELFF TGCGCCAGCAGCCAAGATTGGCTAGCGGGGAACACCGGGGAGCTGTTTTTT TRBJ2-2 - TRBV4-1 TRBD2
CASSQDWSSGEQFF TGTGCCAGCAGCCAAGATTGGAGTTCCGGTGAGCAGTTCTTC TRBJ2-1 few TRBV3-1 -
CASSLYERGVSLYQETQYF TGTGCCAGCAGTTTGTACGAGCGGGGGGTGTCGCTTTACCAAGAGACCCAGTACTTC TRBJ2-5 few TRBV12-3/TRBV12-4 TRBD2
CSVETWGGETQYF TGCAGCGTTGAAACATGGGGCGGGGAGACCCAGTACTTC TRBJ2-5 - TRBV29-1 -
CASSFPGTQYF TGTGCCAGCAGTTTCCCGGGGACCCAGTACTTC TRBJ2-5 - TRBV27 -
CASSEIGTGEPGYTF TGTGCCAGCAGTGAAATCGGGACAGGGGAGCCTGGCTACACCTTC TRBJ1-2 few TRBV6-1 TRBD1
CASKKGPINEKLFF TGTGCCAGCAAGAAGGGACCAATTAATGAAAAACTGTTTTTT TRBJ1-4 - TRBV5-6 -
CASRRTGTNYGYTF TGTGCCAGCAGGCGAACAGGGACCAACTATGGCTACACCTTC TRBJ1-2 few TRBV7-9 -
CASNREAETQYF TGTGCCAGCAACCGGGAGGCCGAGACCCAGTACTTC TRBJ2-5 - TRBV12-3/TRBV12-4 TRBD2
CASSGTGVYNEQFF TGTGCCAGCAGCGGGACAGGCGTTTACAATGAGCAGTTCTTC TRBJ2-1 few TRBV12-3/TRBV12-4 TRBD1
CASSPIQGGSDTQYF TGCGCCAGCAGCCCAATACAGGGGGGATCAGATACGCAGTATTTT TRBJ2-3 - TRBV4-3 TRBD1
CASSQSLVGQGPYGYTF TGTGCCAGCAGCCAGTCCCTGGTTGGACAGGGGCCCTATGGCTACACCTTC TRBJ1-2 few TRBV3-1 TRBD1
CASSSQGSSSYGYTF TGTGCCAGCAGCTCGCAGGGATCAAGCTCCTATGGCTACACCTTC TRBJ1-2 many TRBV12-3/TRBV12-4 -
CASSPTGGGGNQPQHF TGTGCCAGCAGCCCAACAGGGGGCGGAGGTAATCAGCCCCAGCATTTT TRBJ1-5 few TRBV5-5 TRBD1
CASRTGYGYTF TGTGCCAGCAGGACCGGCTATGGCTACACCTTC TRBJ1-2 many TRBV6-2/TRBV6-3 -
CSASRPGGTFEQFF TGCAGTGCTTCCCGACCCGGGGGAACTTTTGAGCAGTTCTTC TRBJ2-1 few TRBV20-1 -
CATGQGNEQYF TGTGCCACCGGACAGGGGAACGAGCAGTACTTC TRBJ2-7 few TRBV6-5 TRBD1
CSARDMGGRRSTDTQYF TGCAGTGCTAGAGATATGGGGGGGAGGCGGTCTACAGATACGCAGTATTTT TRBJ2-3 - TRBV20-1 TRBD2
CASSIPPYQETQYF TGTGCCAGCAGCATACCACCGTACCAAGAGACCCAGTACTTC TRBJ2-5 - TRBV7-2 -
CASSRSNQKGYTF TGTGCCAGCAGCAGATCCAACCAAAAGGGCTACACCTTC TRBJ1-2 - TRBV9 -
CASSPGGSGGNTGELFF TGTGCCAGCAGCCCAGGGGGTAGCGGGGGTAACACCGGGGAGCTGTTTTTT TRBJ2-2 - TRBV7-3 TRBD2
CASSLLDRDRGQWAKNIQYF TGTGCCAGCAGCTTATTAGACCGGGACAGGGGCCAGTGGGCCAAAAACATTCAGTACTTC TRBJ2-4 - TRBV11-2 TRBD1
CASSLGGGAAYEQYF TGTGCCAGCAGCTTAGGAGGCGGGGCGGCCTACGAGCAGTACTTC TRBJ2-7 many TRBV7-6 -
CASSRIGGAGLNEKLFF TGTGCCAGCAGTAGAATAGGGGGGGCAGGACTGAATGAAAAACTGTTTTTT TRBJ1-4 few TRBV9 -
CASSLNAGAAADEQYF TGCGCCAGCAGCTTGAATGCCGGGGCCGCTGCAGACGAGCAGTACTTC TRBJ2-7 few TRBV5-1 -
CAIGGTERPGELFF TGTGCCATCGGGGGGACAGAAAGGCCCGGGGAGCTGTTTTTT TRBJ2-2 many TRBV10-3 -
CASAQTGFGYTF TGTGCCAGCGCCCAAACGGGGTTTGGCTACACCTTC TRBJ1-2 - TRBV6-5 -
CASSLAYGVEDTQYF TGTGCCAGCAGCTTAGCGTACGGGGTGGAAGATACGCAGTATTTT TRBJ2-3 few TRBV7-9 -
CASSPNTGNTIYF TGCGCCAGCAGCCCCAACACTGGAAACACCATATATTTT TRBJ1-3 few TRBV4-3 -
CAAASGALKTDTQYF TGTGCCGCAGCTAGCGGGGCTTTGAAAACAGATACGCAGTATTTT TRBJ2-3 few TRBV7-9 TRBD2
CSAGRGDTEAFF TGCAGTGCTGGCCGCGGGGACACTGAAGCTTTCTTT TRBJ1-1 many TRBV20-1 -
CASKIDRLNTEAFF TGTGCCAGCAAAATCGACAGATTGAACACTGAAGCTTTCTTT TRBJ1-1 many TRBV2 -
CASSQRRDSYSNQPQHF TGTGCCAGCAGCCAACGCCGGGACAGCTATAGCAATCAGCCCCAGCATTTT TRBJ1-5 - TRBV6-5 TRBD1
CASSGRRGQPTRLETQYF TGTGCCAGCAGTGGGAGGAGGGGGCAGCCCACGCGGCTAGAGACCCAGTACTTC TRBJ2-5 few TRBV6-1 -
CASSEIRGRPTDTQYF TGTGCCAGCAGTGAAATTCGGGGGAGGCCTACAGATACGCAGTATTTT TRBJ2-3 few TRBV6-1 -
CASSYPVQGAKETQYF TGTGCCAGCAGTTACCCGGTACAGGGGGCAAAAGAGACCCAGTACTTC TRBJ2-5 - TRBV6-6 TRBD1
CSARGGNTEAFF TGCAGTGCTAGAGGGGGAAACACTGAAGCTTTCTTT TRBJ1-1 few TRBV20-1 -
CASSPTGIGDTQYF TGTGCCAGCAGCCCCACCGGTATAGGGGATACGCAGTATTTT TRBJ2-3 few TRBV4-2 -
CASLREASETQYF TGTGCCAGCTTAAGGGAGGCGAGCGAGACCCAGTACTTC TRBJ2-5 few TRBV12-3/TRBV12-4 -
CASSLRDSTYGYTF TGTGCCAGCAGCTTGAGGGACAGCACCTATGGCTACACCTTC TRBJ1-2 few TRBV5-5 TRBD1
CASHGGGGGGNEQFF TGTGCCAGCCACGGAGGGGGCGGGGGCGGCAATGAGCAGTTCTTC TRBJ2-1 - TRBV6-2/TRBV6-3 -
CASRGINTDYGYTF TGTGCCAGCAGAGGTATTAACACCGACTATGGCTACACCTTC TRBJ1-2 - TRBV6-2/TRBV6-3 -
CASSPSGVIYNEQFF TGTGCCAGCAGTCCTAGCGGGGTAATCTACAATGAGCAGTTCTTC TRBJ2-1 - TRBV6-2/TRBV6-3 TRBD2
CASLPGTVNEQFF TGTGCCAGCTTACCAGGGACAGTCAATGAGCAGTTCTTC TRBJ2-1 - TRBV2 TRBD1
CATGGRETQYF TGTGCCACAGGGGGTCGAGAGACCCAGTACTTC TRBJ2-5 - TRBV30 TRBD1
CASSLRGANEQFF TGTGCCAGCAGTCTCAGGGGGGCGAATGAGCAGTTCTTC TRBJ2-1 - TRBV6-2/TRBV6-3 -
CASSLGAANTEAFF TGCGCCAGCAGCTTGGGGGCAGCGAACACTGAAGCTTTCTTT TRBJ1-1 few TRBV5-1 -
CASRGIYGYTF TGCGCCAGCCGGGGGATCTATGGCTACACCTTC TRBJ1-2 - TRBV5-1 -
CASSPPGRGDTQYF TGTGCCAGCAGTCCCCCGGGACGGGGAGATACGCAGTATTTT TRBJ2-3 many TRBV12-3/TRBV12-4 -
CASSGGVVGLMNTEAFF TGCGCCAGCAGCGGGGGGGTTGTAGGGCTCATGAACACTGAAGCTTTCTTT TRBJ1-1 - TRBV5-1 -
CASSVVDTLSEAFF TGTGCCAGCAGCGTAGTCGACACTTTGTCGGAGGCTTTCTTT TRBJ1-1 - TRBV9 -
CASIPIRGGAFF TGTGCCAGCATCCCTATCAGGGGAGGAGCTTTCTTT TRBJ1-1 - TRBV12-3/TRBV12-4 -
CASSYGLAGGKVTQYF TGTGCTAGCAGCTACGGACTAGCGGGGGGGAAAGTTACGCAGTATTTT TRBJ2-3 - TRBV7-7 TRBD2